These T cell receptor beta chains were read from a single sample in a study of T cell responses to AZD1222 COVID-19 vaccine. Libraries were prepared by immunoSEQ multiplex PCR; TCRdb keeps only in-frame clonotypes and omits some of them. This sample yields 120,000 to 150,000 clones, of which roughly 91% are seen a single time; around 1.8% belongs to the top ten. The sample consisted of peripheral blood, taken 28 days after the second AZD1222 dose. These receptors originate from an adult who received the AZD1222 COVID-19 vaccine. Both conserved end residues are part of each CDR3. Each record gives: J gene, clone size, D gene, V gene, CDR3 DNA, CDR3 protein. The D gene is left open where the match is weak. A clone size is listed for some rows: how often the clone was seen (once, few, many), or a class if it is expanded.

J gene: TRBJ2-1
clone size: .
D gene: .
V gene: TRBV12-5
CDR3 DNA: TGTGCTAGTGACCTTTCCTACAATGAGCAGTTCTTC
CDR3 protein: CASDLSYNEQFF

J gene: TRBJ2-7
clone size: .
D gene: TRBD1
V gene: TRBV18
CDR3 DNA: TGTGCCAGCTCACTGACAGGGTCATCGGGGGAGCAGTACTTC
CDR3 protein: CASSLTGSSGEQYF

J gene: TRBJ1-4
clone size: .
D gene: .
V gene: TRBV10-3
CDR3 DNA: TGTGCCATCAGTGAGATGGAGGGTTGGGATGAAAAACTGTTTTTT
CDR3 protein: CAISEMEGWDEKLFF

J gene: TRBJ2-1
clone size: .
D gene: .
V gene: TRBV5-4
CDR3 DNA: TGTGCCAGCACAATTTTCGACAGGTTAGACCATGAGCAGTTCTTC
CDR3 protein: CASTIFDRLDHEQFF

J gene: TRBJ1-6
clone size: .
D gene: .
V gene: TRBV19
CDR3 DNA: TGTGCCAGTAGTATAGTCCAGGGGCTGAGAGGGAATTCACCCCTCCACTTT
CDR3 protein: CASSIVQGLRGNSPLHF

J gene: TRBJ2-3
clone size: .
D gene: .
V gene: TRBV14
CDR3 DNA: TGTGCCAGCGCCGGGGCAGATACGCAGTATTTT
CDR3 protein: CASAGADTQYF

J gene: TRBJ1-2
clone size: .
D gene: .
V gene: TRBV19
CDR3 DNA: TGTGCCAGTAGTATTCGGGAGAATGGCTACACCTTC
CDR3 protein: CASSIRENGYTF

J gene: TRBJ2-2
clone size: .
D gene: TRBD1
V gene: TRBV7-3
CDR3 DNA: TGTGCCAGCAGCTTCGGACAGGATTACACCGGGGAGCTGTTTTTT
CDR3 protein: CASSFGQDYTGELFF

J gene: TRBJ2-3
clone size: once
D gene: .
V gene: TRBV7-2
CDR3 DNA: TGTGCCAGCAGCTTAGTAGGGCAGGTCCCAGATACGCAGTATTTT
CDR3 protein: CASSLVGQVPDTQYF

J gene: TRBJ2-5
clone size: .
D gene: .
V gene: TRBV7-6
CDR3 DNA: TGTGCCAGCAGCTCGGGGATACAAGAGACCCAGTACTTC
CDR3 protein: CASSSGIQETQYF

J gene: TRBJ2-5
clone size: .
D gene: .
V gene: TRBV4-2
CDR3 DNA: TGTGCCAGCAGCCCGGTTGTGAGTCCCGGGGAAATCTACCAAGAGACCCAGTACTTC
CDR3 protein: CASSPVVSPGEIYQETQYF

J gene: TRBJ1-3
clone size: .
D gene: .
V gene: TRBV25-1
CDR3 DNA: TGTGCCAGCAGTGAATCGGGACGTACCTCTGGAAACACCATATATTTT
CDR3 protein: CASSESGRTSGNTIYF

J gene: TRBJ1-1
clone size: .
D gene: .
V gene: TRBV5-6
CDR3 DNA: TGTGCCAGCAGCTTCCAGGTCATGAACACTGAAGCTTTCTTT
CDR3 protein: CASSFQVMNTEAFF

J gene: TRBJ1-5
clone size: once
D gene: .
V gene: TRBV2
CDR3 DNA: TGTGCCAGCAGTGGGGGGGAGGTCAATCAGCCCCAGCATTTT
CDR3 protein: CASSGGEVNQPQHF

J gene: TRBJ1-2
clone size: .
D gene: .
V gene: TRBV2
CDR3 DNA: TGTGCCAGCAGTGAATTGGGGGGTAACTATGGCTACACCTTC
CDR3 protein: CASSELGGNYGYTF

J gene: TRBJ2-1
clone size: .
D gene: .
V gene: TRBV7-9
CDR3 DNA: TGTGCCAGCAGCTCGACAGCTTACCTTCTTTCCTACAATGAGCAGTTCTTC
CDR3 protein: CASSSTAYLLSYNEQFF

J gene: TRBJ1-1
clone size: once
D gene: .
V gene: TRBV19
CDR3 DNA: TGTGCCAGTATTGACGGGGGGGGCACTGAAGCTTTCTTT
CDR3 protein: CASIDGGGTEAFF

J gene: TRBJ2-5
clone size: once
D gene: TRBD2
V gene: TRBV9
CDR3 DNA: TGTGCCAGCAGCGTAGGGGAGGGGACCCAGTACTTC
CDR3 protein: CASSVGEGTQYF

J gene: TRBJ1-4
clone size: .
D gene: .
V gene: TRBV6-5
CDR3 DNA: TGTGCCAGCAGAACGGGGGGAGCAACTAATGAAAAACTGTTTTTT
CDR3 protein: CASRTGGATNEKLFF

J gene: TRBJ2-3
clone size: .
D gene: TRBD1
V gene: TRBV5-4
CDR3 DNA: TGTGCCAGCAGCTCCTTGGACAGGGTAACAGATACGCAGTATTTT
CDR3 protein: CASSSLDRVTDTQYF

J gene: TRBJ1-5
clone size: .
D gene: .
V gene: TRBV24-1
CDR3 DNA: TGTGCCACCAGTGACCGCAATGTGGATCAGCCCCAGCATTTT
CDR3 protein: CATSDRNVDQPQHF

J gene: TRBJ2-5
clone size: .
D gene: TRBD1
V gene: TRBV7-3
CDR3 DNA: TGTGCCAGCAGCCCGGGGACAGAAAAAGAGACCCAGTACTTC
CDR3 protein: CASSPGTEKETQYF

J gene: TRBJ2-5
clone size: .
D gene: .
V gene: TRBV2
CDR3 DNA: TGTGCCAGCAGTGCCCACACGGGGACTGCAGAAGAGACCCAGTACTTC
CDR3 protein: CASSAHTGTAEETQYF

J gene: TRBJ2-7
clone size: .
D gene: TRBD1
V gene: TRBV6-5
CDR3 DNA: TGTGCCAGCAGTATGGGACAGCTACGCGAGCAGTACTTC
CDR3 protein: CASSMGQLREQYF

J gene: TRBJ1-1
clone size: .
D gene: TRBD1
V gene: TRBV19
CDR3 DNA: TGTGCCAGTAGCAGGGACAGGGAGGATGAAGCTTTCTTT
CDR3 protein: CASSRDREDEAFF

J gene: TRBJ1-1
clone size: .
D gene: .
V gene: TRBV7-9
CDR3 DNA: TGTGCCAGCAGCTTATTTGAGGGGACTGAAGCTTTCTTT
CDR3 protein: CASSLFEGTEAFF

J gene: TRBJ2-7
clone size: .
D gene: TRBD1
V gene: TRBV4-2
CDR3 DNA: TGTGCCAGCAGCCAAACCGGGACAGGGGGGTACGAGCAGTACTTC
CDR3 protein: CASSQTGTGGYEQYF

J gene: TRBJ2-7
clone size: .
D gene: .
V gene: TRBV14
CDR3 DNA: TGTGCCAGCAGCCATTACCGGGGAGGCTCTAACGAGCAGTACTTC
CDR3 protein: CASSHYRGGSNEQYF

J gene: TRBJ2-2
clone size: .
D gene: TRBD1
V gene: TRBV5-1
CDR3 DNA: TGCGCCAGCAGCTCCGGGACAGGGGTCGGGGAGCTGTTTTTT
CDR3 protein: CASSSGTGVGELFF

J gene: TRBJ2-1
clone size: few
D gene: TRBD1
V gene: TRBV27
CDR3 DNA: TGTGCCAGCAGTTTACGCGGACAGGCCCACAATGAGCAGTTCTTC
CDR3 protein: CASSLRGQAHNEQFF

J gene: TRBJ2-3
clone size: .
D gene: .
V gene: TRBV7-3
CDR3 DNA: TGTGCCAGCAGCGCCAGGAGCACAGATACGCAGTATTTT
CDR3 protein: CASSARSTDTQYF

J gene: TRBJ2-2
clone size: few
D gene: .
V gene: TRBV2
CDR3 DNA: TGTGCCAGCAGTTTAGGAACCGGGGAGCTGTTTTTT
CDR3 protein: CASSLGTGELFF

J gene: TRBJ2-3
clone size: .
D gene: .
V gene: TRBV19
CDR3 DNA: TGTGCCAGTGATGACAGGTTTACGTCTAGCACAGATACGCAGTATTTT
CDR3 protein: CASDDRFTSSTDTQYF

J gene: TRBJ1-2
clone size: .
D gene: .
V gene: TRBV2
CDR3 DNA: TGTGCCAGCAGTATCGACGGGGTGGGAGGCTACACCTTC
CDR3 protein: CASSIDGVGGYTF

J gene: TRBJ1-4
clone size: .
D gene: TRBD1
V gene: TRBV6-5
CDR3 DNA: TGTGCCAGCAGACTCCAGGGGGCTACTAATGAAAAACTGTTTTTT
CDR3 protein: CASRLQGATNEKLFF

J gene: TRBJ2-7
clone size: few
D gene: TRBD1
V gene: TRBV30
CDR3 DNA: TGTGCCTGGAGTGTAGGGACAGGTCTGCGGTCCCTCTACGAGCAGTACTTC
CDR3 protein: CAWSVGTGLRSLYEQYF

J gene: TRBJ1-1
clone size: .
D gene: .
V gene: TRBV29-1
CDR3 DNA: TGCAGCGTTGAGGGGACATTCATGAACACTGAAGCTTTCTTT
CDR3 protein: CSVEGTFMNTEAFF

J gene: TRBJ1-3
clone size: .
D gene: .
V gene: TRBV5-1
CDR3 DNA: TGCGCCAGCAGCTTGGACGGAAACACCATATATTTT
CDR3 protein: CASSLDGNTIYF

J gene: TRBJ2-1
clone size: .
D gene: .
V gene: TRBV10-3
CDR3 DNA: TGTGCCATCGCGCCCGGGGACTACAATGAGCAGTTCTTC
CDR3 protein: CAIAPGDYNEQFF

J gene: TRBJ1-6
clone size: .
D gene: .
V gene: TRBV5-6
CDR3 DNA: TGTGCCAGCAGCGGGACGACAGTTCGCTATAATTCACCCCTCCACTTT
CDR3 protein: CASSGTTVRYNSPLHF

J gene: TRBJ2-7
clone size: .
D gene: .
V gene: TRBV6-6
CDR3 DNA: TGTGCCAGCAGTTACTCGGTAGACTACGAGCAGTACTTC
CDR3 protein: CASSYSVDYEQYF

J gene: TRBJ2-3
clone size: .
D gene: TRBD1
V gene: TRBV4-1
CDR3 DNA: TGCGCCAGCAGCCACCCCAATAGAGATCCCAGGGGGCGTAAATATTTT
CDR3 protein: CASSHPNRDPRGRKYF

J gene: TRBJ2-5
clone size: .
D gene: TRBD2
V gene: TRBV9
CDR3 DNA: TGTGCCAGCAGCGTAGGAGCGGGGGCGCTCCGGGAGACCCAGTACTTC
CDR3 protein: CASSVGAGALRETQYF

J gene: TRBJ1-2
clone size: .
D gene: .
V gene: TRBV12-3/TRBV12-4
CDR3 DNA: TGTGCCAGCAGTTTAGAGGGGATAGGCTACACCTTC
CDR3 protein: CASSLEGIGYTF

J gene: TRBJ2-1
clone size: .
D gene: .
V gene: TRBV19
CDR3 DNA: TGTGCCAGTAGTTCTCTGGGCGCCGGCTCCTACAATGAGCAGTTCTTC
CDR3 protein: CASSSLGAGSYNEQFF

J gene: TRBJ1-2
clone size: .
D gene: .
V gene: TRBV5-1
CDR3 DNA: TGCGCCAGCAGCTTGGCCACTCAGGGCCATGGCTACACCTTC
CDR3 protein: CASSLATQGHGYTF

J gene: TRBJ2-7
clone size: .
D gene: .
V gene: TRBV5-6
CDR3 DNA: TGTGCCAGCAGCCCCTCGTGGGGCTTCGGGTACGAGCAGTACTTC
CDR3 protein: CASSPSWGFGYEQYF